This TCR beta chain stems from a study of blood T cells in healthy people across ages. With a J-beta primer mix and a sample-barcoded 5' primer, a second PCR ran about 7 to 11 cycles. Each CDR3 protein is one row after TCRdb ran MiXCR on the 5' RACE reads. Of about 1 million distinct CDR3 sequences listed, almost 25% were seen once; the top ten hold approximately 0.75%. This clonotype was detected a few times. The germline gene is not matched at one end of the junction; a read error may be the cause. This CDR3 comprises 14 residues. The V gene's germline CDR1 is MNHEY and CDR2 SMNVEV (reference sequence). These same records also appear under a second study, on T cells of mothers and their children. As reported in that work: Related mother-child pairs showed slightly higher but non-significant overlap than unrelated pairs.

This chain uses TRBV27 with TRBJ2-6; TRBD2 matches at 10 bases. The receptor's source is a girl aged 2 to 10 in good health. The material sequenced was blood. Written as DNA, the CDR3 is TGCGCCAGCGGGGGGGCCTCTGTGGCCAACGTCCTGACTTTC. Translating it yields CASGGASVANVLTF. Combining the CDR3 with reference TRBV27 and TRBJ2-6 gives the whole variable domain EAQVTQNPRYLITVTGKKLTVTCSQNMNHEYMSWYRQDPGLGLRQIYYSMNVEVTDKGDVPEGYKVSRKEKRNFPLILESPSPNQTSLYFCASGGASVANVLTFGAGSRLTVL.